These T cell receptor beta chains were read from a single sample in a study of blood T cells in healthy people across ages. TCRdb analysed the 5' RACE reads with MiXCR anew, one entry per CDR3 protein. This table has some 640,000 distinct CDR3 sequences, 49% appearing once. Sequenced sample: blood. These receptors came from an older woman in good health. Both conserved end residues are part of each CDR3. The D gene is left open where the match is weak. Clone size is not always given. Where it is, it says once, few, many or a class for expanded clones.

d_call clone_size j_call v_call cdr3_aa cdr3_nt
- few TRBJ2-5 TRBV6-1 CASSARTAPYQETQYF TGTGCCAGCAGTGCCCGGACAGCTCCGTACCAAGAGACCCAGTACTTC
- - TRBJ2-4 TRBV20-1 CSARLSGTKNIQYF TGCAGTGCTAGATTAAGCGGAACCAAAAACATTCAGTACTTC
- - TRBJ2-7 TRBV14 CASSPGDYSYEQYF TGTGCCAGCAGCCCAGGGGACTACTCCTACGAGCAGTACTTC
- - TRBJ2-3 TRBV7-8 CASSKTRGNSVTQYF TGTGCCAGCAGCAAAACTCGGGGGAACTCTGTTACGCAGTATTTT
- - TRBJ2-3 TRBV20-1 CRVLRGIDGTDTQYF TGCAGGGTTCTGAGGGGTATCGATGGAACAGATACGCAGTATTTT
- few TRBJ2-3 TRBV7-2 CASSLGRDTDTQYF TGTGCCAGCAGCTTAGGGCGGGACACAGATACGCAGTATTTT
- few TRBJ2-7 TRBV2 CASTRDTGYEQYF TGTGCCAGCACCCGGGACACCGGATACGAGCAGTACTTC
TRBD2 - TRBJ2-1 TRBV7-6 CASSSPGLAGRSSYNEQFF TGTGCCAGCAGCTCTCCGGGACTAGCGGGAAGGAGCTCCTACAATGAGCAGTTCTTC
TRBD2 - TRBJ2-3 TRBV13 CASSSGTSGNTQYF TGTGCCAGCAGCTCCGGGACTAGCGGGAATACGCAGTATTTT
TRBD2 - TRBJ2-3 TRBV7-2 CASSSPGLADTQYF TGTGCCAGCAGCTCGCCAGGACTAGCTGATACGCAGTATTTT
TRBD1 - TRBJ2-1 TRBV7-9 CASSLAGTGGEQFF TGTGCCAGCAGCTTAGCTGGGACAGGGGGGGAGCAGTTCTTC
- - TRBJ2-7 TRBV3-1 CAGSHDRPYEQYF TGTGCCGGCAGCCACGACAGACCCTACGAGCAGTACTTC